This T cell receptor (beta chain) originates from a study of T cell clones after liver transplantation. Points from the study as a whole: A larger donor-reactive than third-party decline suggested partial antigen-specific deletion.

Generated by immunoSEQ multiplex PCR, the TCRdb table keeps only in-frame clones and is missing some. The table includes some 110,000 clones, approximately 78% detected once. The CDR3 is 11 amino acids. Between the trimmed V and J ends, which lost 3 bases and 3 bases, there was a span of 6 bases. The germline V gene has CDR1 DFQATT and CDR2 SNEGSKA (reference sequence). With regard to this clone: Its target is not known.

The genes are TRBV20-1 and TRBJ2-7, with D tentatively TRBD2 (6 bases). This specimen consisted of CD4+ T cells from blood, obtained before liver transplant. The receptor was derived from a human donor who received a liver transplant. This CDR3 is CSARGGYEQYF. The CDR3 coding sequence is TGCAGTGCTAGGGGGGGCTACGAGCAGTACTTC.